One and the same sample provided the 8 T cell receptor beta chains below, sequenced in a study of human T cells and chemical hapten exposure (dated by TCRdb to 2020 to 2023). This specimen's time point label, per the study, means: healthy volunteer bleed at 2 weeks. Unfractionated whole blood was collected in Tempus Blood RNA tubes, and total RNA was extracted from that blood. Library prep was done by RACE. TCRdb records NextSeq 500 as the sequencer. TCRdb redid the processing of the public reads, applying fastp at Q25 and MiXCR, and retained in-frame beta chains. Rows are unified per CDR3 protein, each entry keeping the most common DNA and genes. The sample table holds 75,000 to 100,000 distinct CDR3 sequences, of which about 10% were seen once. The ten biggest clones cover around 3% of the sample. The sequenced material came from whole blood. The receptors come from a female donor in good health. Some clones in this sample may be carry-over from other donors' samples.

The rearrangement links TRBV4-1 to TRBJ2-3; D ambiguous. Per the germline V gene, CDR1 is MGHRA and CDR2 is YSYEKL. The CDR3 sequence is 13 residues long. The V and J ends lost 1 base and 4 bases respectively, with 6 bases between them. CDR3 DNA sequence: TGCGCCAGCAGCCAAGGGCCGGCAGATACGCAGTATTTT. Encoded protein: CASSQGPADTQYF.

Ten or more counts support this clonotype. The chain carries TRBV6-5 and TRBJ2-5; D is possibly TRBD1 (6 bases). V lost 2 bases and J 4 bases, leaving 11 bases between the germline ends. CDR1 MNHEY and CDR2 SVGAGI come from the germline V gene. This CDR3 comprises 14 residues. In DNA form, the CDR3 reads TGTGCCAGCAGTTACCCCGACAGGCCAGAGACCCAGTACTTC. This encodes CASSYPDRPETQYF.

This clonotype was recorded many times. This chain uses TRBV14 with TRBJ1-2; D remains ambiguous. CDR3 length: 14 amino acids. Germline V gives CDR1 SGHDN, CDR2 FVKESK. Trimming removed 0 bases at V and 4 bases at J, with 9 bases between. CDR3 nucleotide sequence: TGTGCCAGCAGCCAAGAAGGCGGTTCCTATGGCTACACCTTC. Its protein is CASSQEGGSYGYTF.

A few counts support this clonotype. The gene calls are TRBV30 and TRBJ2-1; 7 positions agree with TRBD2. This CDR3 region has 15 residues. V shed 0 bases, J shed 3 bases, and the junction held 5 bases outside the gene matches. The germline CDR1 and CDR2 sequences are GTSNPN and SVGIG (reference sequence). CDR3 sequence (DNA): TGTGCCTGGAGTGTAACCCCTAGCGGCTACAATGAGCAGTTCTTC. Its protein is CAWSVTPSGYNEQFF.

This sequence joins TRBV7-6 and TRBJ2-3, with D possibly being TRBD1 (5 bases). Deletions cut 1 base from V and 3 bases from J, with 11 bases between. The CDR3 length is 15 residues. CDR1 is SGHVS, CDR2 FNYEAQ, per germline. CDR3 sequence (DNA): TGTGCCAGCAGCTTAGGGGCCCAGGGAACAGATACGCAGTATTTT. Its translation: CASSLGAQGTDTQYF.

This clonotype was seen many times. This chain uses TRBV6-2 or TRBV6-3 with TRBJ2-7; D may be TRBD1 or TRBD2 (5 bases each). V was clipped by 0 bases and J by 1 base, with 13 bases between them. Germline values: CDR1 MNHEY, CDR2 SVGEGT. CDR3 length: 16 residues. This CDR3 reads CASSYSTVGGSYEQYF. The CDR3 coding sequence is TGTGCCAGCAGTTACTCGACAGTTGGGGGATCCTACGAGCAGTACTTC.

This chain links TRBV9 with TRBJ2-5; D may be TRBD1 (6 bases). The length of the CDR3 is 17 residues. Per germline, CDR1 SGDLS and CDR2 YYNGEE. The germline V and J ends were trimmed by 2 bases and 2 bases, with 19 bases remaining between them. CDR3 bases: TGTGCCAGCAGCGTTTCCCTTCCGGGACACCGACAAGAGACCCAGTACTTC. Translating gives CASSVSLPGHRQETQYF. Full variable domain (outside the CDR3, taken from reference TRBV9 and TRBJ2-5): DSGVTQTPKHLITATGQRVTLRCSPRSGDLSVYWYQQSLDQGLQFLIQYYNGEERAKGNILERFSAQQFPDLHSELNLSSLELGDSALYFCASSVSLPGHRQETQYFGPGTRLLVL.

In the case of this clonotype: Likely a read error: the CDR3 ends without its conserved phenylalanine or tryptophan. CDR3: CAISESAGETQYY. The CDR3 region has the DNA TGTGCCATCAGTGAGTCCGCCGGAGAGACCCAGTACTAC. This chain joins TRBV10-3 and TRBJ2-5; D call uncertain. Germline CDR1 and CDR2: ENHRY and SYGVKD. The V and J ends lost 0 bases and 4 bases respectively, with 6 bases between them. The CDR3 has 13 residues.